The 9 T cell receptor beta chains listed next were all sequenced from one sample in a study of T-cell reconstitution after alpha-beta-depleted transplantation in children. Library preparation (for TCRbeta) was performed with unique molecular identifiers. Each CDR3 protein gets one entry after TCRdb re-called the PCR reads with MiXCR. The sample yields some 490,000 distinct CDR3 sequences, around an eighth seen once. The sequences come from PBMCs from the stem cell graft donor, collected from the stem cell graft. These receptors were collected from a human donor who donated a stem cell graft to a child with combined immunodeficiency.

The J gene is TRBJ2-7, the V gene TRBV11-2, with D possibly matching TRBD1 (6 bases). V lost 4 bases and J lost 1, with 20 bases in between. The CDR3 extends over 17 amino acids. CDR1 is SGHAT and CDR2 is FQNNGV in the germline V gene. The CDR3 loop is CASSSRGWGPGSYEQYF. The CDR3 DNA reads as TGTGCCAGCAGCTCAAGGGGATGGGGGCCGGGGTCCTACGAGCAGTACTTC.

On this clonotype itself: This sequence may be a read error, since a much larger clone differs from it by one base. The V gene is TRBV2, the J gene TRBJ2-2, with 9 bases fitting TRBD2. J lost 7 bases, V lost 1 base, and 7 bases had no gene match. This CDR3 has 16 residues. Germline V CDR1 and CDR2: SNHLY, FYNNEI. The CDR3 here is CASSEEVGLANGELFF. The CDR3 bases are TGTGCCAGCAGTGAAGAAGTGGGACTAGCCAACGGGGAGCTGTTTTTT.

The chain recombines TRBV27 with TRBJ1-2; D is undetermined. V was trimmed by 2 bases and J by 1 base, leaving 5 bases between them. The germline CDR1 and CDR2 sequences are MNHEY and SMNVEV (reference sequence). The length of the CDR3 is 13 residues. This CDR3 reads CASSLRNNYGYTF. In nucleotides, the CDR3 is TGTGCCAGCAGTTTAAGGAATAACTATGGCTACACCTTC.

The V gene is TRBV20-1, the J gene TRBJ2-1; TRBD2 aligns across 12 bases. CDR1 is DFQATT, CDR2 SNEGSKA, per germline (reference sequence). Germline trimming cut 2 bases from V and 6 bases from J; bases unmatched to any gene: 8. CDR3 length equals 16 residues. The CDR3 DNA reads as TGCAGTGCTAGATACCCACTAGCGGGGGGCCCCAATGAGCAGTTCTTC. Translating gives CSARYPLAGGPNEQFF.

At least ten counts were recorded for this clonotype. This chain links TRBV6-5 with TRBJ2-7, with D perhaps being TRBD1 or TRBD2 (5 bases each). V was cut by 6 bases and J by 2 bases, with 14 bases left in between. Germline lookup yields CDR1 MNHEY and CDR2 SVGAGI. The CDR3 has 14 amino acids. This CDR3 is CASRRGRGTYEQYF. CDR3 nucleotide sequence: TGTGCCAGCAGGAGGGGTAGGGGTACCTACGAGCAGTACTTC.

This clonotype was seen a handful of times. The rearrangement uses TRBV12-3 or TRBV12-4 and TRBJ2-2; weak D call: TRBD1 (6 bases). This CDR3 contains 15 residues. With 8 bases removed from V and 6 bases from J, the gap between germline ends came to 19 bases. The CDR3 nucleotides read TGTGCCAGCTCCGTACAGGGTGCCGGCTCCGGGGAGCTGTTTTTT. Translated, it gives CASSVQGAGSGELFF.

The sample holds many counts of this clonotype. The chain employs TRBV28 and TRBJ2-7; no clear D gene. Germline V lookup: CDR1 MDHEN, CDR2 SYDVKM. Trimming shortened V by 5 bases and J by 4 bases, and 12 bases separated the two germline ends. The CDR3 extends over 13 amino acids. The CDR3 loop reads CASSPWSAYEQYF. The CDR3 bases are TGTGCCAGCAGTCCCTGGTCAGCATACGAGCAGTACTTC.

In this sample, this clonotype turned up many times. The chain is built from TRBV9 and TRBJ2-3; D unresolved. The V end lost 4 bases, the J end lost 1 base, and 7 bases lay between the germline ends. The CDR3 extends over 13 amino acids. Germline assignment: CDR1 SGDLS and CDR2 YYNGEE. The CDR3 region has the DNA TGTGCCAGCAGCCCCAGTCGCACAGATACGCAGTATTTT. Encoded protein: CASSPSRTDTQYF.

The rearrangement uses TRBV20-1 and TRBJ2-3; 14 bases align to TRBD2. The CDR3 is 18 amino acids. Germline CDR1 reads DFQATT; CDR2 reads SNEGSKA (reference sequence). Germline trimming cut 3 bases from V and 2 bases from J; bases unmatched to any gene: 10. CDR3 nucleotides: TGCAGTGCTAGGCGATTTGGGACTAGCGGGAGAATCACAGATACGCAGTATTTT. As protein: CSARRFGTSGRITDTQYF.